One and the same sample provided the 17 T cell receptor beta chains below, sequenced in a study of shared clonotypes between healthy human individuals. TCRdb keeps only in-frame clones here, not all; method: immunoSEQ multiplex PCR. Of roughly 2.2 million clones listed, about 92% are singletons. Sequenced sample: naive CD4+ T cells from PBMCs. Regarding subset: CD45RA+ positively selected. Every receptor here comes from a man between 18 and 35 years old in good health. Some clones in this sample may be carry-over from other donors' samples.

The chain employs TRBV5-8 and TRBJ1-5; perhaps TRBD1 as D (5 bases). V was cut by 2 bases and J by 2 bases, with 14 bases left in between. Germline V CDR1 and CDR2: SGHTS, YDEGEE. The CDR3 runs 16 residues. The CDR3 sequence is CASSFFRGVGNQPQHF. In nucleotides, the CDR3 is TGTGCCAGCAGCTTTTTTCGGGGGGTGGGCAATCAGCCCCAGCATTTT.

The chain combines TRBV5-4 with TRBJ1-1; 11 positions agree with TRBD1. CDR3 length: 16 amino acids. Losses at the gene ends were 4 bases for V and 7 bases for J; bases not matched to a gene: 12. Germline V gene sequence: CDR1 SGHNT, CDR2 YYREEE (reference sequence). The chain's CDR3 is CASSMGRTGGDGEAFF. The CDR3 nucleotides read TGTGCCAGCAGCATGGGGAGGACAGGGGGCGATGGTGAAGCTTTCTTT. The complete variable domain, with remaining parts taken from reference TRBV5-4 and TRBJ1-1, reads ETGVTQSPTHLIKTRGQQVTLRCSSQSGHNTVSWYQQALGQGPQFIFQYYREEENGRGNFPPRFSGLQFPNYSSELNVNALELDDSALYLCASSMGRTGGDGEAFFGQGTRLTVV.

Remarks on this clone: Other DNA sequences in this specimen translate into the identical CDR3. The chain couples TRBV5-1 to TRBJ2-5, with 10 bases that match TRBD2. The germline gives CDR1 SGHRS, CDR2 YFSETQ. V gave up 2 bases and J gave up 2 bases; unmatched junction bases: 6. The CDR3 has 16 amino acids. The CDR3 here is CASSLGLAESQETQYF. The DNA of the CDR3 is TGCGCCAGCAGCTTAGGACTAGCGGAGTCTCAAGAGACCCAGTACTTC.

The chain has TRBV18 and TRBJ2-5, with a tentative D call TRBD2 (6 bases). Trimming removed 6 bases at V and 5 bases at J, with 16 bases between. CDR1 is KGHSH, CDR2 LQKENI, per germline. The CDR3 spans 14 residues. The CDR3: CASSYRRETETQYF. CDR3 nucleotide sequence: TGTGCCAGCTCCTACCGGAGGGAGACGGAGACCCAGTACTTC. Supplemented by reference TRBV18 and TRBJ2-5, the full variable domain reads NAGVMQNPRHLVRRRGQEARLRCSPMKGHSHVYWYRQLPEEGLKFMVYLQKENIIDESGMPKERFSAEFPKEGPSILRIQQVVRGDSAAYFCASSYRRETETQYFGPGTRLLVL.

As DNA, the CDR3 is TGCAGCGTTAGTGGTAGCGCGAACACCGGGGAGCTGTTTTTT. It is translated as CSVSGSANTGELFF. This sequence joins TRBV29-1 and TRBJ2-2, with a weak D call TRBD2 (5 bases). The germline V gene encodes CDR1 SQVTM and CDR2 ANQGSEA. The V end was cut by 5 bases, the J end by 0 bases, with 10 bases between. The CDR3 sequence is 14 residues long.

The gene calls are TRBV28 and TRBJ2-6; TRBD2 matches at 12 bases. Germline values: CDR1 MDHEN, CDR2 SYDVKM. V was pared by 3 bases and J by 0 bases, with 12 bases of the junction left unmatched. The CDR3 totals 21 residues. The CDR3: CASSFLGTSGRSFSGANVLTF. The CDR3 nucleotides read TGTGCCAGCAGTTTCCTCGGGACTAGCGGGCGATCCTTCTCTGGGGCCAACGTCCTGACTTTC.

CDR3 nucleotides: TGTGCCAGCAGTGAAGTCTCCCAGGGGGAAGACTACACCTTC. This encodes CASSEVSQGEDYTF. The V and J genes are TRBV6-1 and TRBJ1-2, with 7 bases matching TRBD1. The CDR3 loop spans 14 amino acids. Germline CDR1 and CDR2: MNHNS and SASEGT. Losses at the gene ends were 1 base for V and 10 bases for J; bases not matched to a gene: 9.

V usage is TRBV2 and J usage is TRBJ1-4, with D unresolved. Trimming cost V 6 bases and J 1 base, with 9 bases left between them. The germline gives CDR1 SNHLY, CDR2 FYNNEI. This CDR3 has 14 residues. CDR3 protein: CASRALVTNEKLFF. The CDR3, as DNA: TGTGCCAGCAGGGCCCTTGTAACTAATGAAAAACTGTTTTTT.

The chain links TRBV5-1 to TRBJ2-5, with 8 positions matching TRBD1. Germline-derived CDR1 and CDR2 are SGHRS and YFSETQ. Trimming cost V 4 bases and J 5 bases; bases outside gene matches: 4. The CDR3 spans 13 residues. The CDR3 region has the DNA TGCGCCAGCAGCCGGACAGGGACGGAGACCCAGTACTTC. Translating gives CASSRTGTETQYF.

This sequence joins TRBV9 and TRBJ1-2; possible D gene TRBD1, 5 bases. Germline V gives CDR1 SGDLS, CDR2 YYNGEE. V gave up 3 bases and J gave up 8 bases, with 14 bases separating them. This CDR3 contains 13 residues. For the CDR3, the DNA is TGTGCCAGCAGCGCGACAGCCCGGGAGGGCTACACCTTC. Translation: CASSATAREGYTF.

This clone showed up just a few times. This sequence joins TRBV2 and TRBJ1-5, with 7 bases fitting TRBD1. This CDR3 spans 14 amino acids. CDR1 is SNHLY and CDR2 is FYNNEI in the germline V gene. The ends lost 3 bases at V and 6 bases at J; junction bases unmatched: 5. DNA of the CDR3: TGTGCCAGCAGTGAGATTCAGGGGGGTCAGCCCCAGCATTTT. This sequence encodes CASSEIQGGQPQHF.

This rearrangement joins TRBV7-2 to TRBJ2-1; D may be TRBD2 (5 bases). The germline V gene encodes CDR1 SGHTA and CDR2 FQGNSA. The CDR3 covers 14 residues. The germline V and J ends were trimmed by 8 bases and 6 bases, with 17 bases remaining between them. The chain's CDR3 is CASGGPLGLNEQFF. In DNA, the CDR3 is TGTGCCAGCGGCGGGCCCCTTGGCCTCAATGAGCAGTTCTTC.

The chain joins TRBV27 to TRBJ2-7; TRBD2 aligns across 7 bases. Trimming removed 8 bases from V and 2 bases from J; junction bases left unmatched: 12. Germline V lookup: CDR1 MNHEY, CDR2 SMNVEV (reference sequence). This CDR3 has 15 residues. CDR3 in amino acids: CASALRRAGTYEQYF. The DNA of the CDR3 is TGTGCCAGCGCCCTAAGACGAGCGGGGACCTACGAGCAGTACTTC.

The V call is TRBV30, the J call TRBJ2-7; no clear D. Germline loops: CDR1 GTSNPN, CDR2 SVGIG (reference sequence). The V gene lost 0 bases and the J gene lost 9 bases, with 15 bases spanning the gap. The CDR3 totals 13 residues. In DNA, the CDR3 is TGTGCCTGGAGTGTAGAGATTGGAGTGGGGCAGTACTTC. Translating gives CAWSVEIGVGQYF.

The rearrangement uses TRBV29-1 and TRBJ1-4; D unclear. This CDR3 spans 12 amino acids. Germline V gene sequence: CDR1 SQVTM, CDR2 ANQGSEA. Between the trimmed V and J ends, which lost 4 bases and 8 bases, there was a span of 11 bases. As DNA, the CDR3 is TGCAGCGTTGTCGGACCGGAAGAAAAACTGTTTTTT. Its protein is CSVVGPEEKLFF.

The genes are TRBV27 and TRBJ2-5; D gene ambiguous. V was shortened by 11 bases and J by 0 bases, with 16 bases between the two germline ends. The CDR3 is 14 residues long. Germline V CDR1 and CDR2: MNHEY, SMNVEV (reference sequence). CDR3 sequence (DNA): TGTGCCGCAAGGGCCTCCCTGCACCAAGAGACCCAGTACTTC. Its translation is CAARASLHQETQYF.

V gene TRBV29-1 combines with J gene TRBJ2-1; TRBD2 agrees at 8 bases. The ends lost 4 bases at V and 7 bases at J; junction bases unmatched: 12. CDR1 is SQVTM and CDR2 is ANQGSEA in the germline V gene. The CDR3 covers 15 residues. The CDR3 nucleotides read TGCAGCGTTGGTGGGACTAGATCTCCTGCGAATGAGCAGTTCTTC. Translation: CSVGGTRSPANEQFF.